This T cell receptor (beta chain) was recovered during a study of blood T cell repertoires in COVID-19. Whole-study context: COVID-19 samples, acute and convalescent, were from the United States, Italy and Spain. PBMCs, B-cell-depleted T cells, or T cells were the source of the cDNA or gDNA that made up the material.

The Seattle patients, enrolled during active infection, were followed longitudinally. The germline V gene encodes CDR1 MDHEN and CDR2 SYDVKM. There are 15 residues in the CDR3. With 9 bases removed from V and 4 bases from J, the gap between germline ends came to 19 bases. Original handling: Reference gene primer amplification gave estimated nucleated cell counts. TCRdb's copy holds only in-frame clones and misses some; the assay was immunoSEQ multiplex PCR. V and J calls and clone size come straight from that table; D and trimming were deduced from the DNA. Of roughly 310,000 clones detected, almost 90% appear once; the ten largest clones hold less than 3.5%.

V is TRBV28 and J is TRBJ1-5; D is unclear. This sequence originates from a woman younger than 45 with COVID-19, enrolled during active disease. The specimen sequenced was peripheral blood. This CDR3 reads CASGGFYRDNQPQHF. The DNA for the CDR3 is TGTGCCAGTGGTGGGTTCTATCGGGATAATCAGCCCCAGCATTTT.